The clone carrying this T cell receptor beta chain was seen a handful of times. Antigen: not known. This sample was taken from a study of CD4+ T cells in melanoma. The ends were cut back, 3 bases at V and 3 bases at J, with 12 bases in the middle. Germline V gene lookup returns CDR1 SGHTS and CDR2 YDEGEE. The CDR3 contains 14 residues. Measured with immunoSEQ multiplex PCR; TCRdb has only the in-frame clones, and not every one. The sample shows roughly 10,000 clones, roughly 69% of them seen only once. Points from the study as a whole: Reportedly, melanoma neoantigen-specific CD4+ T cells showed varied differentiation states. A reported correlation linked neoantigen-specific CD4+ T cells to CD8+, macrophage and B cell function.

The receptor comes from a human donor with melanoma. Sequenced input: cells from a culture (not recorded whether cultured in vitro). The rearrangement joins TRBV5-8 to TRBJ1-1; maybe TRBD1 (5 bases). The CDR3 DNA sequence: TGTGCCAGCAGCTATGGGGGGGTGGACACTGAAGCTTTCTTT. Translating gives CASSYGGVDTEAFF.